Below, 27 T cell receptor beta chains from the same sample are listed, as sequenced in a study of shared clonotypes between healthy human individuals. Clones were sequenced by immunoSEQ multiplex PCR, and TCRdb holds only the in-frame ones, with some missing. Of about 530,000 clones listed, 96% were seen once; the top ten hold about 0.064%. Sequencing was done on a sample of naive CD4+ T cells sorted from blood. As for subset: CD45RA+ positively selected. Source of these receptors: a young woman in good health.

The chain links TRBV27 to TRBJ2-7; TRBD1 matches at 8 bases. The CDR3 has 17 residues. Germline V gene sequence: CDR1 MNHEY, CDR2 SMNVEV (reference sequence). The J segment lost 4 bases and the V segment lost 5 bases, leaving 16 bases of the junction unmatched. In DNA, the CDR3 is TGTGCCAGCAGTCCCAGGCCCAAGACAGGGGTTCCGTACGAGCAGTACTTC. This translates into CASSPRPKTGVPYEQYF.

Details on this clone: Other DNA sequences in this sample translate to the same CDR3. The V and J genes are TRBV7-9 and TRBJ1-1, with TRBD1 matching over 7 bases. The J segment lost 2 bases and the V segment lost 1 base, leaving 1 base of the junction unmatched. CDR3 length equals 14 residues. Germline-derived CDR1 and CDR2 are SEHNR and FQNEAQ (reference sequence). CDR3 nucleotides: TGTGCCAGCAGCTTAGGGACAGGCAACACTGAAGCTTTCTTT. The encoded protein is CASSLGTGNTEAFF.

This chain's CDR3 is CASSEQGAIRMNTEAFF. The CDR3 DNA sequence: TGTGCCAGCTCAGAACAGGGGGCGATTCGAATGAACACTGAAGCTTTCTTT. The chain is built from TRBV18 and TRBJ1-1; 9 nucleotides align to TRBD1. Germline CDR1 reads KGHSH; CDR2 reads LQKENI. This CDR3 is 17 amino acids long. The V segment lost 5 bases and the J segment 0 bases; nucleotides outside the gene matches: 10.

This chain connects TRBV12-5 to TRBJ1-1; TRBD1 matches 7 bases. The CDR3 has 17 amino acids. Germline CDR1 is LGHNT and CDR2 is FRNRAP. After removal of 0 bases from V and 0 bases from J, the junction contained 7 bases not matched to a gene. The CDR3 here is CASGLVVQGGLNTEAFF. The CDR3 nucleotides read TGTGCTAGTGGTTTGGTGGTTCAGGGGGGATTGAACACTGAAGCTTTCTTT.

The CDR3 DNA reads as TGTGCCAGCAGTTCAGCGGGAGGAGTGGATACGCAGTATTTT. This encodes CASSSAGGVDTQYF. The chain employs TRBV27 and TRBJ2-3; 9 positions match TRBD2. In germline, CDR1 is MNHEY, CDR2 SMNVEV (reference sequence). The junction had 5 bases not matched to a gene; V was cut back by 4 bases and J by 6 bases. CDR3 size: 14 residues.

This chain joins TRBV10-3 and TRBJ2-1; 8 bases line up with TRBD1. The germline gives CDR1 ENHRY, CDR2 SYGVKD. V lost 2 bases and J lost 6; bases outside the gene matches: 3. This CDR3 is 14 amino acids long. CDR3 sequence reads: CAISEGQGSNEQFF. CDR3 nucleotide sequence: TGTGCCATCAGTGAGGGACAGGGAAGCAATGAGCAGTTCTTC.

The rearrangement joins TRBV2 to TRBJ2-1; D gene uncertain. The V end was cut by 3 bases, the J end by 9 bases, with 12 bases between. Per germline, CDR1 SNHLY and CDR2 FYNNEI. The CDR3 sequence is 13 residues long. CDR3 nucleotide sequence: TGTGCCAGCAGTGATCTGTCCCCGGGTGAGCAGTTCTTC. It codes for CASSDLSPGEQFF.

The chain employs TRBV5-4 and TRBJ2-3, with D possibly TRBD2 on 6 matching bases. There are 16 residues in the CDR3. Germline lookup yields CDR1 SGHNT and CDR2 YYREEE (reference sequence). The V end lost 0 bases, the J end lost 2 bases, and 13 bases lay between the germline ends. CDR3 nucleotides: TGTGCCAGCAGCTTGGCCCGGGGGAGCGCCACAGATACGCAGTATTTT. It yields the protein CASSLARGSATDTQYF. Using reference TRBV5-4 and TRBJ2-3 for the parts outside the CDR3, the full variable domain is ETGVTQSPTHLIKTRGQQVTLRCSSQSGHNTVSWYQQALGQGPQFIFQYYREEENGRGNFPPRFSGLQFPNYSSELNVNALELDDSALYLCASSLARGSATDTQYFGPGTRLTVL.

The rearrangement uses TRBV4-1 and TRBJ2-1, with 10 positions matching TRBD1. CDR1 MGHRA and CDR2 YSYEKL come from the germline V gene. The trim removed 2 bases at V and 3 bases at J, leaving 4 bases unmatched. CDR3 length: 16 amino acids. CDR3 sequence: CASSQPGTGVYNEQFF. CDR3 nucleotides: TGCGCCAGCAGCCAACCCGGGACAGGGGTCTACAATGAGCAGTTCTTC.

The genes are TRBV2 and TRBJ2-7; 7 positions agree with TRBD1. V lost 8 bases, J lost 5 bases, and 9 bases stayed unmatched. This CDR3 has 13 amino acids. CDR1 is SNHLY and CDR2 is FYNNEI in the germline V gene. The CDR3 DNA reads TGTGCCAGCGGGGGACAGCTCCCTAACGAGCAGTACTTC. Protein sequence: CASGGQLPNEQYF. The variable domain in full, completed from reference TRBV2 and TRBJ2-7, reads EPEVTQTPSHQVTQMGQEVILRCVPISNHLYFYWYRQILGQKVEFLVSFYNNEISEKSEIFDDQFSVERPDGSNFTLKIRSTKLEDSAMYFCASGGQLPNEQYFGPGTRLTVT.

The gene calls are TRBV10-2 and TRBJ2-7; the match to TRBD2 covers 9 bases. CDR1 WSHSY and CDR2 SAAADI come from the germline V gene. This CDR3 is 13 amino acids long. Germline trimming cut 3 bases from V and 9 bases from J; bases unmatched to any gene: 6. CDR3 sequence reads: CASSEGTSLVQYF. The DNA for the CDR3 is TGCGCCAGCAGTGAAGGGACTAGCCTTGTGCAGTACTTC.

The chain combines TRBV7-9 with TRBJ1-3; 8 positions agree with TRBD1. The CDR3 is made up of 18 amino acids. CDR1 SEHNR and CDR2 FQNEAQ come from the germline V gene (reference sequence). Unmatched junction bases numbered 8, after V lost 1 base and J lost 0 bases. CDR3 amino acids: CASSLVGDRSSSGNTIYF. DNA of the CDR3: TGTGCCAGCAGCTTAGTCGGGGACAGGTCTTCCTCTGGAAACACCATATATTTT.

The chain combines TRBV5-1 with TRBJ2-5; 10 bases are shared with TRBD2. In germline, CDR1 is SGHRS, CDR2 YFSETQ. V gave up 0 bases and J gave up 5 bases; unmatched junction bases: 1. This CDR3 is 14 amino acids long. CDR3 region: CASSLASGSETQYF. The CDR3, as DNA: TGCGCCAGCAGCTTGGCTAGCGGGAGTGAGACCCAGTACTTC.

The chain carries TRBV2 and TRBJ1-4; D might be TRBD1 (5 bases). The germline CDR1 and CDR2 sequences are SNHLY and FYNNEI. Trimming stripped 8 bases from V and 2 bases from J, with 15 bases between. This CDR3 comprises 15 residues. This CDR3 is CASRIQGSTNEKLFF. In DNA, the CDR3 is TGTGCCAGCCGAATCCAGGGCAGCACTAATGAAAAACTGTTTTTT. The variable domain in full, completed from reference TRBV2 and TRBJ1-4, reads EPEVTQTPSHQVTQMGQEVILRCVPISNHLYFYWYRQILGQKVEFLVSFYNNEISEKSEIFDDQFSVERPDGSNFTLKIRSTKLEDSAMYFCASRIQGSTNEKLFFGSGTQLSVL.

The CDR3 loop reads CASSPNRQLPYEQYF. CDR3 nucleotides: TGTGCCAGCAGCCCAAACCGACAGTTACCCTACGAGCAGTACTTC. J is TRBJ2-7 and V is TRBV6-6, with a weak D call TRBD1 (5 bases). The V gene lost 6 bases and the J gene lost 2 bases, with 17 bases spanning the gap. Germline V gives CDR1 MNHNY, CDR2 SVGAGI (reference sequence). The CDR3 spans 15 residues.

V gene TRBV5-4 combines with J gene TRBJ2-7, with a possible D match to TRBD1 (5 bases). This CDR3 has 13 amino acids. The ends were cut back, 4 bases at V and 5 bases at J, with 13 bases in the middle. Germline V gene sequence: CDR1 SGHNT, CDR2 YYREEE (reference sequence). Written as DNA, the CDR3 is TGTGCCAGCAGCGGGGCAGGTTATCACGAGCAGTACTTC. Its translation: CASSGAGYHEQYF.

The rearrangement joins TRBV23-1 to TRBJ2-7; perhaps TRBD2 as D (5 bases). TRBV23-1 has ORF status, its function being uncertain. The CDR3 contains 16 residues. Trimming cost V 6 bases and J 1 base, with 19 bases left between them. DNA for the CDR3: TGCGCCAGCAGCGTTCCCGGGGATAGAAGGTCCTACGAGCAGTACTTC. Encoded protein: CASSVPGDRRSYEQYF.

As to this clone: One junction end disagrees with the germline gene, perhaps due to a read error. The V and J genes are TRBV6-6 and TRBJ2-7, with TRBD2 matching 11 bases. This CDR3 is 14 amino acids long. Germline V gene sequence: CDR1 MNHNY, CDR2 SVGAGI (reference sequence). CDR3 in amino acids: CAISSGRALSEQYF. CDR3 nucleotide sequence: TGTGCCATCAGTAGCGGGAGGGCCCTTTCCGAGCAGTACTTC.

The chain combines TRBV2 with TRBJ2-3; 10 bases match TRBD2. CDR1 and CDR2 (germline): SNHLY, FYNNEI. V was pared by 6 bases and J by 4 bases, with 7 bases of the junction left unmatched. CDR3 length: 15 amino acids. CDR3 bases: TGTGCCAGCAGCCCGAGTCTAGCGGGAGCAGATACGCAGTATTTT. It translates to CASSPSLAGADTQYF.

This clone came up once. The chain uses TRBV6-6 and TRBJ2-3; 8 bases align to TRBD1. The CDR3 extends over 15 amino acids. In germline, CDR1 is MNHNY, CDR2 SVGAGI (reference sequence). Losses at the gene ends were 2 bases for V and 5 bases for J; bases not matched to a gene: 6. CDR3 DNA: TGTGCCAGCAGTTACCGAGACAGGGGTGAAGATACGCAGTATTTT. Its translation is CASSYRDRGEDTQYF.

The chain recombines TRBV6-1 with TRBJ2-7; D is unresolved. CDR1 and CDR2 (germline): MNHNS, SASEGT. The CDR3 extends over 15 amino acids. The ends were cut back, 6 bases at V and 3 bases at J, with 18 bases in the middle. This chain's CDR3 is CASRSWGVGDYEQYF. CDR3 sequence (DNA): TGTGCCAGCAGATCCTGGGGTGTCGGTGACTACGAGCAGTACTTC.

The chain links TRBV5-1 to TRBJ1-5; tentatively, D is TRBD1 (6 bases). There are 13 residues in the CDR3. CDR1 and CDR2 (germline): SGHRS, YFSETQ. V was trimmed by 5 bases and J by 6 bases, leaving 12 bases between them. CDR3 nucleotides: TGCGCCAGCAGTACAGGGTACGGTCAGCCCCAGCATTTT. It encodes CASSTGYGQPQHF.

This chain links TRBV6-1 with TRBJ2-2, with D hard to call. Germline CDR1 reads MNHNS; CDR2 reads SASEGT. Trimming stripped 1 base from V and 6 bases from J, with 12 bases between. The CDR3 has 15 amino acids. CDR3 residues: CASSEGPIGAGELFF. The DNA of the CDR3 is TGTGCCAGCAGTGAAGGACCCATTGGGGCCGGGGAGCTGTTTTTT.

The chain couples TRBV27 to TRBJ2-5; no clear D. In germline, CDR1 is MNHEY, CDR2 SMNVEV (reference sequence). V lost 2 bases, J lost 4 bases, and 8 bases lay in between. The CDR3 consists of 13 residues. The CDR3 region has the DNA TGTGCCAGCAGTTTAGGAACTGGAGAGACCCAGTACTTC. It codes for CASSLGTGETQYF.

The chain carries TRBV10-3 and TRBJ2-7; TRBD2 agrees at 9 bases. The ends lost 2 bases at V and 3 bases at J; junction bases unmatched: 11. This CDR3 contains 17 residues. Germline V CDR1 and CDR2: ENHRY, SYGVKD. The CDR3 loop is CAISEHGDSGSIYEQYF. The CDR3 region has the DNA TGTGCCATCAGTGAGCACGGTGATAGCGGGAGTATCTACGAGCAGTACTTC.

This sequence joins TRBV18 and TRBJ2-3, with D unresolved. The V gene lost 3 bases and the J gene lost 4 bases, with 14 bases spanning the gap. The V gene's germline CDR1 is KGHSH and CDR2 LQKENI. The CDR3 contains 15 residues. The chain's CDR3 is CASSPGPNGADTQYF. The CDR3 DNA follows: TGTGCCAGCTCACCCGGGCCGAACGGAGCAGATACGCAGTATTTT.

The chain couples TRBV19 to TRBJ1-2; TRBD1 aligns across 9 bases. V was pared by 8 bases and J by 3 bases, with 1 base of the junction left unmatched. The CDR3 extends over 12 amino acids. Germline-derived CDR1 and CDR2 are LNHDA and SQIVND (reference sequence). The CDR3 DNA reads TGTGCCAGTGGGGACAGGGACTATGGCTACACCTTC. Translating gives CASGDRDYGYTF.